This record covers a single TCR beta chain. Original methodology: By means of reference gene primer amplification, nucleated cell counts were estimated. Sequencing used immunoSEQ multiplex PCR; TCRdb keeps in-frame clones, though not all of them. That table furnishes V, J and clone size, whereas the DNA furnished D and trimming. Here the sample spans 20,000 to 25,000 clones, around 87% being singletons. The data stem from a study of blood T cell repertoires in COVID-19. Study summary: Material from acute and convalescent COVID-19 was sourced from the United States, Italy and Spain. PBMCs, B-cell-depleted T cells, or T cells provided the cDNA or gDNA that made up the material.

Germline CDR1 MDHEN, CDR2 SYDVKM. The CDR3 spans 16 residues. V dropped 1 base and J dropped 4; count of bases not matched to a gene: 9. The chain recombines TRBV28 with TRBJ1-2, with 7 bases fitting TRBD1. This TCR came from a human donor with active COVID-19. The donor label of this sample is uncertain. Sequencing input: peripheral blood. DNA of the CDR3: TGTGCCAGCAGTTTATTTACACCGGGACAGACCTATGGCTACACCTTC. Its translation: CASSLFTPGQTYGYTF.